In this sample, the clone carrying this T cell receptor beta chain turned up once. This sample stems from a study of shared clonotypes between healthy human individuals. Study in general: Each donor had three CD4 naive, three CD4 memory, two CD8 naive and one CD8 memory plate.

The authors ran the assay at deep level. Sequenced by immunoSEQ multiplex PCR; TCRdb stores in-frame clones only, minus some. The top ten hold 0.36% of the sample, which has 2 million to 2.5 million clones, under 95% seen once. CD4+ cell separation produced CD45RA+ naive and CD45RA-negative memory subsets. The sequenced sample consisted of naive CD4+ T cells from PBMCs. This sample's subset: CD45RA+ positively selected. This TCR came from a man in his late teens or twenties in good health. Some clones in this sample may be carry-over from other donors' samples.

CDR3 nucleotides: TGCAGCGGGTGGGACAAGAGGTACGAGCAGTACTTC. Amino acids: CSGWDKRYEQYF. The chain carries TRBV29-1 and TRBJ2-7, with D maybe TRBD1 (6 bases). The V gene lost 7 bases and the J gene lost 4 bases, with 14 bases spanning the gap. CDR1 is SQVTM and CDR2 is ANQGSEA in the germline V gene. The CDR3 spans 12 residues.